This TCR beta chain was sequenced in a study of shared clonotypes between healthy human individuals. Study overall: The study used three CD4 naive, three CD4 memory, two CD8 naive and one CD8 memory plate per donor.

Over several immunoSEQ plates, each subset's genomic DNA was distributed in even portions. Method: immunoSEQ multiplex PCR; TCRdb's copy keeps in-frame clones and lacks some. The repertoire consists of roughly 2.2 million clones, with more than 80% occurring once and the leading ten covering about 0.41%. The V gene's germline CDR1 is SGHAT and CDR2 FQDESV (reference sequence). V dropped 3 bases and J dropped 6 bases, with 6 bases sitting between them. CDR3 size: 12 residues. The table lists this clone with a count of one. Its cognate antigen is unknown. Study conclusions and caveats: Few donors restricted represented genetic and exposure-history diversity.

The specimen was naive CD4+ T cells from PBMCs. Subset indicated: CD45RA+ positively selected. This TCR derives from a man younger than 35 in good health. Some clones in this sample may be carry-over from other donors' samples. V gene TRBV11-1 combines with J gene TRBJ2-4; a possible D gene is TRBD1 (6 bases). CDR3 sequence reads: CASSFRGNIQYF. CDR3 in DNA: TGTGCCAGCAGCTTCAGGGGAAACATTCAGTACTTC.